The present entry profiles one T cell receptor beta chain with its context. These data are taken from a study of T cell changes during pregnancy in multiple sclerosis. The CDR3 extends over 13 amino acids. Germline CDR1 and CDR2: SGHVS and FQNEAQ. The V gene lost 1 base and the J gene lost 3 bases, with 6 bases spanning the gap. The table came from immunoSEQ multiplex PCR; TCRdb's copy has only in-frame clones and leaves some out. The table includes some 60,000 clones, 92% detected once. The TCR sequence derives from a female donor in good health, enrolled as a control in a pregnancy study. The input for sequencing was peripheral blood, taken in the third trimester of pregnancy. The chain joins TRBV7-8 to TRBJ1-2; tentative D call: TRBD1 (5 bases). DNA for the CDR3: TGTGCCAGCAGCTTAGGACAGCACTATGGCTACACCTTC. Amino acids: CASSLGQHYGYTF. Combining the CDR3 with reference TRBV7-8 and TRBJ1-2 gives the whole variable domain GAGVSQSPRYKVAKRGQDVALRCDPISGHVSLFWYQQALGQGPEFLTYFQNEAQLDKSGLPSDRFFAERPEGSVSTLKIQRTQQEDSAVYLCASSLGQHYGYTFGSGTRLTVV.